The next 6 T cell receptor beta chains were all read from a single sample in a study of blood T cell repertoires in COVID-19. Sequencing used immunoSEQ multiplex PCR; TCRdb keeps in-frame clones, though not all of them. The sample records some 250,000 clones, about 86% being singletons. Source material: peripheral blood. The source is a man aged 50 or older with active or convalescent COVID-19.

The V call is TRBV19, the J call TRBJ2-1; 7 nucleotides align to TRBD2. This CDR3 spans 14 amino acids. V trimming: 5 bases; J trimming: 6 bases; junction bases outside the gene matches: 7. Germline V gene data show CDR1 as LNHDA and CDR2 as SQIVND (reference sequence). CDR3 sequence: CASSLLGTTNEQFF. CDR3 bases: TGTGCCAGTAGTCTCCTCGGGACTACCAATGAGCAGTTCTTC. The whole variable domain, filled in from reference TRBV19 and TRBJ2-1, reads DGGITQSPKYLFRKEGQNVTLSCEQNLNHDAMYWYRQDPGQGLRLIYYSQIVNDFQKGDIAEGYSVSREKKESFPLTVTSAQKNPTAFYLCASSLLGTTNEQFFGPGTRLTVL.

The V and J genes are TRBV9 and TRBJ1-3; TRBD1 matches at 7 bases. Losses at the gene ends were 3 bases for V and 7 bases for J; bases not matched to a gene: 7. CDR1 and CDR2 (germline): SGDLS, YYNGEE. CDR3 length: 14 residues. CDR3 bases: TGTGCCAGCAGCGCCCCCGGGACAGCGAACACCATATATTTT. This gives the protein CASSAPGTANTIYF.

This clone was seen just once. This chain connects TRBV21-1 to TRBJ2-1; no check of the table's D call, TRBD1, against the DNA was made. TRBV21-1 is a listed pseudogene. CDR3 length equals 17 residues. The CDR3 DNA follows: TGTGCCAGCAGCAAAACGTACAGTCTTGACCGCCTCGGTGAGCAGTTCTTC. It specifies CASSKTYSLDRLGEQFF.

This chain's CDR3 is CASSIRTGDYGYTF. The CDR3 nucleotides are TGTGCCAGCAGCATCAGGACAGGCGACTATGGCTACACCTTC. This sequence joins TRBV5-4 and TRBJ1-2; TRBD1 agrees at 7 bases. CDR3 length: 14 residues. After removal of 4 bases from V and 3 bases from J, the junction contained 6 bases not matched to a gene. Germline CDR1 reads SGHNT; CDR2 reads YYREEE (reference sequence).

The chain combines TRBV5-1 with TRBJ2-3; 7 positions agree with TRBD2. V lost 1 base to trimming and J lost 2 bases; unmatched junction nucleotides: 4. The CDR3 contains 15 residues. Germline CDR1 reads SGHRS; CDR2 reads YFSETQ. DNA of the CDR3: TGCGCCAGCAGCTTGAGCGGGGACTACACAGATACGCAGTATTTT. It translates to CASSLSGDYTDTQYF.

In this sample, this clone turned up once. The chain employs TRBV28 and TRBJ2-7; D is unresolved. Germline CDR1 and CDR2: MDHEN and SYDVKM. The CDR3 sequence is 12 residues long. Deletions cut 2 bases from V and 3 bases from J, with 5 bases between. The CDR3 protein is CASSLTGYEQYF. The CDR3 bases are TGTGCCAGCAGTTTAACCGGCTACGAGCAGTACTTC.